The source of this TCR beta chain is a study of cytomegalovirus exposure and HLA in healthy donors. Notes on the study in general: Presence/absence analyses took donor sequencing depth as roughly uniform.

The PCR contained 60 Vbeta and 13 Jbeta primers. Here immunoSEQ multiplex PCR was the method, and the copy in TCRdb shows in-frame clones only, minus some. In total, the table holds 130,000 or so clones. Trimming took off 0 bases at V and 8 bases at J, with 13 bases between the two ends. There are 15 residues in the CDR3. Germline CDR1 is LNHNV and CDR2 is YYDKDF (reference sequence). As for this clone: Antigen unknown.

This sequence originates from a woman aged 40-49 years in good health and CMV-seropositive. This chain joins TRBV15 and TRBJ2-2; D might be TRBD2 (7 bases). The source material was PBMCs. CDR3 DNA sequence: TGTGCCACCAGCAGAGATCTAGGGGGAGGGGGGGAGCTGTTTTTT. Residues: CATSRDLGGGGELFF.